This TCR beta chain is from a study of Ad26.COV2.S vaccination and SARS-CoV-2 variants. Study details: Doses of Ad26.COV2.S were injected into muscle once or twice, 56 days apart.

The protocol was immunoSEQ multiplex PCR, while the TCRdb copy is restricted to in-frame clones and leaves out a portion. The sample has about 350,000 clones, roughly 91% seen once. Germline V lookup: CDR1 MNHNS, CDR2 SASEGT. There are 16 residues in the CDR3. The V and J ends lost 3 bases and 6 bases, in that order; junction bases with no gene match: 7. Treatment: roughly 19 received Ad26.COV2.S at low or high dose, single or two shots; about 5 received placebo; per-sample allocation not given. Day 63 after the first injection of vaccine or placebo was the sampling time. As its vector, the vaccine had Ad26, which expressed Wuhan-strain SARS-CoV-2 spike.

V is TRBV6-1 and J is TRBJ2-2; 10 positions match TRBD2. This TCR was recovered from a person aged 18 to 59 who received the Ad26.COV2.S COVID-19 vaccine or a placebo. Sample: peripheral blood, taken in a trial of Ad26.COV2.S vaccine versus placebo. This chain's CDR3 is CASSDPSGRTAGELFF. CDR3 nucleotides: TGTGCCAGCAGTGACCCTAGCGGGAGAACGGCCGGGGAGCTGTTTTTT.